This T cell receptor (beta chain) appears in the sequencing data of a study of T cell responses to AZD1222 COVID-19 vaccine. Sequencing was performed with immunoSEQ multiplex PCR; in TCRdb, only in-frame clones are kept and a portion is missing. Among roughly 170,000 clones listed, approximately 90% were seen once. The sequence came from an adult in good health. This sample comprised peripheral blood, obtained on day 0 of AZD1222 vaccination.

CDR3 DNA: TGTGCCAGCAGCCCCCCCCTTGGCAGGGGACCTGGAGATGGCTACACCTTC. Translation: CASSPPLGRGPGDGYTF. The chain couples TRBV7-2 to TRBJ1-2; maybe TRBD1 (6 bases). Germline V gene data show CDR1 as SGHTA and CDR2 as FQGNSA. The CDR3 length is 17 residues. The germline V and J ends were trimmed by 5 bases and 6 bases, with 25 bases remaining between them.